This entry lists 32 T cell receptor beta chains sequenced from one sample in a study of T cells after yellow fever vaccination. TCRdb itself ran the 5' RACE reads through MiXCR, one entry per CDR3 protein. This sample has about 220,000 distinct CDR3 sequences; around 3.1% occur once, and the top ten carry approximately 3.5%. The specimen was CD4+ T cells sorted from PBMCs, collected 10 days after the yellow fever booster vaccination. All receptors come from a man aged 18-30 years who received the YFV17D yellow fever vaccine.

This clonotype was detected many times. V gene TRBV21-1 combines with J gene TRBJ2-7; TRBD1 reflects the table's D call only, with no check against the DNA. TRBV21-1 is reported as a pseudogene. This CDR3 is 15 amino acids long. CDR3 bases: TGTGCCAGCAGCAAGGGACCGAAGAGCTCCTACGAGCAGTACTTC. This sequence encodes CASSKGPKSSYEQYF.

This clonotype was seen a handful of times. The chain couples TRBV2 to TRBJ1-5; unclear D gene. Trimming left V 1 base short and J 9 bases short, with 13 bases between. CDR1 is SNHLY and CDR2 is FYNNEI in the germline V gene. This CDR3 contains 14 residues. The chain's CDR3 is CASSEDRQLAPQHF. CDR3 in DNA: TGTGCCAGCAGTGAAGACAGACAACTTGCGCCCCAGCATTTT.

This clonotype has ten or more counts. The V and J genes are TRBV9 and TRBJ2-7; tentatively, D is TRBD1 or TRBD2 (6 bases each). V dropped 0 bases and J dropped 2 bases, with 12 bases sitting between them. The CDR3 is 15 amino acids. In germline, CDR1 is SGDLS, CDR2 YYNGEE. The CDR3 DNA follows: TGTGCCAGCAGCGTAGAAGGGGGACTGACCTACGAGCAGTACTTC. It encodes CASSVEGGLTYEQYF. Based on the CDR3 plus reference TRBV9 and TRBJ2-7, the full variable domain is DSGVTQTPKHLITATGQRVTLRCSPRSGDLSVYWYQQSLDQGLQFLIQYYNGEERAKGNILERFSAQQFPDLHSELNLSSLELGDSALYFCASSVEGGLTYEQYFGPGTRLTVT.

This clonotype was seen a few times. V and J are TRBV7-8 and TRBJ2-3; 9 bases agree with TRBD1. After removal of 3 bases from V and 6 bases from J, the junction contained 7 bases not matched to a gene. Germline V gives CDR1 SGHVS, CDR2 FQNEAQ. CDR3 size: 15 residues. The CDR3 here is CASSFNRGRSDTQYF. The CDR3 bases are TGTGCCAGCAGCTTCAACAGGGGGCGGTCGGATACGCAGTATTTT.

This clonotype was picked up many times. The CDR3 nucleotides read TGTGCCAGCGGGCAGGGAGTGGATCAGCCCCAGCATTTT. Translation gives CASGQGVDQPQHF. This sequence joins TRBV7-2 and TRBJ1-5; D is perhaps TRBD1 (5 bases). The V and J ends lost 8 bases and 5 bases respectively, with 13 bases between them. CDR1 and CDR2 from the germline V gene are SGHTA and FQGNSA. The CDR3 contains 13 residues.

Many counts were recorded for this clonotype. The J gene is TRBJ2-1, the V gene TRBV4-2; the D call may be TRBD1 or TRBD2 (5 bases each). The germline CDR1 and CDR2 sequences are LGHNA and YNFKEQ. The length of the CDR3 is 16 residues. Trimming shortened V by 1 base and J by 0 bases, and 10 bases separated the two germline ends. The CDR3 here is CASSQAGRSSYNEQFF. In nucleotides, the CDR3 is TGTGCCAGCAGCCAAGCGGGGCGTAGCTCCTACAATGAGCAGTTCTTC.

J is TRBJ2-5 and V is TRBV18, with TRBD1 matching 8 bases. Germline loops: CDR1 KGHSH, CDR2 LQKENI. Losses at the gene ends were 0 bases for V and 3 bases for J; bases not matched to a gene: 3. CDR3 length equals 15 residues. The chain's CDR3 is CASSPPPGGKETQYF. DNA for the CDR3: TGTGCCAGCTCACCACCGCCAGGGGGCAAAGAGACCCAGTACTTC.

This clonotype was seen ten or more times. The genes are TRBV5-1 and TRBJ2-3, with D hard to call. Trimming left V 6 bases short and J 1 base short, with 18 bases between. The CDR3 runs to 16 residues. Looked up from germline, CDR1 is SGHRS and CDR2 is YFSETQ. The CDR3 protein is CASTTTGPKGTDTQYF. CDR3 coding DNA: TGCGCCAGCACCACGACCGGCCCGAAAGGCACAGATACGCAGTATTTT.

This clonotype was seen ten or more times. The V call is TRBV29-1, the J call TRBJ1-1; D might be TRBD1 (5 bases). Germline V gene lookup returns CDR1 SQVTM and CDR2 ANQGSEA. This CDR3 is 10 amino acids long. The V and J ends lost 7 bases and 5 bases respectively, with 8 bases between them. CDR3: CSGGETEAFF. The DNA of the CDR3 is TGCAGCGGGGGCGAGACTGAAGCTTTCTTT.

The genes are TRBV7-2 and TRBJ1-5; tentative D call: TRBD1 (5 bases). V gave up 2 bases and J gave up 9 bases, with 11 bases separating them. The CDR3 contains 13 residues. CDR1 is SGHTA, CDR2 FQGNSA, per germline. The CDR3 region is CASSLQGVPPQHF. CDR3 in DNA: TGTGCCAGCAGCTTACAGGGAGTACCGCCCCAGCATTTT. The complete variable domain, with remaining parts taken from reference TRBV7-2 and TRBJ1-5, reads GAGVSQSPSNKVTEKGKDVELRCDPISGHTALYWYRQSLGQGLEFLIYFQGNSAPDKSGLPSDRFSAERTGGSVSTLTIQRTQQEDSAVYLCASSLQGVPPQHFGDGTRLSIL.

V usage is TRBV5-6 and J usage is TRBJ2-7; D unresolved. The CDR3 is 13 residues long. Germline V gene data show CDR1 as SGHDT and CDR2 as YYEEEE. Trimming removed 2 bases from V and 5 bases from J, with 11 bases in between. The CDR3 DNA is TGTGCCAGCAGCTTTCGGCCGTTGCACGAGCAGTACGTC. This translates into CASSFRPLHEQYV.

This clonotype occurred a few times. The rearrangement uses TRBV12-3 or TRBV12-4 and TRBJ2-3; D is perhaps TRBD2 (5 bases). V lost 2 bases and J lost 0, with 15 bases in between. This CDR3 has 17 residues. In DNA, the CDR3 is TGTGCCAGCAGTTTAATCCGGGGTGGAACTAGCACAGATACGCAGTATTTT. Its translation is CASSLIRGGTSTDTQYF.

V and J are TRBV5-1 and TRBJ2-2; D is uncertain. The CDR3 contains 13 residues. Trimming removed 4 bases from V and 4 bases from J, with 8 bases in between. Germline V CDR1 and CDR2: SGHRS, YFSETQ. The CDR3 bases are TGCGCCAGCAGCCCACTTATCACCGGGGAGCTGTTTTTT. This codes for CASSPLITGELFF.

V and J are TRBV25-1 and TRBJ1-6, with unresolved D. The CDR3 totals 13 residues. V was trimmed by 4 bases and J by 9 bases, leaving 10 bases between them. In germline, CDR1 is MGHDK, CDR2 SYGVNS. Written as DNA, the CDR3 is TGTGCCAGCAGTGTAGGAGCGCCTTCACCCCTCCACTTT. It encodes CASSVGAPSPLHF.

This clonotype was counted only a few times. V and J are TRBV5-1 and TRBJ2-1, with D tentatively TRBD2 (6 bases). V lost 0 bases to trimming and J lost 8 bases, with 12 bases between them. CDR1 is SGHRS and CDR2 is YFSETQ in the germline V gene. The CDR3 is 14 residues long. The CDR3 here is CASSLGGVGDEQFF. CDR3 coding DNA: TGCGCCAGCAGCTTGGGGGGGGTAGGAGATGAGCAGTTCTTC.

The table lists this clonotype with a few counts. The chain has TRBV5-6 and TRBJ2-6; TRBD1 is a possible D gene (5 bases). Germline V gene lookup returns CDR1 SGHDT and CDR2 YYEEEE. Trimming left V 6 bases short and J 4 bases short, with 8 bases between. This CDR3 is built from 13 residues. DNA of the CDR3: TGTGCCAGCACCAGGGTCGGGGCCAACGTCCTGACTTTC. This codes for CASTRVGANVLTF.

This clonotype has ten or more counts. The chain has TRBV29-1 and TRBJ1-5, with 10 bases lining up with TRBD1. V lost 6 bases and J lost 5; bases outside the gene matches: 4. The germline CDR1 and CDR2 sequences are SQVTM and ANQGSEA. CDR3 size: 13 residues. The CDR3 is CSVTGQGDQPQHF. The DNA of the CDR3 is TGCAGCGTAACCGGACAGGGGGATCAGCCCCAGCATTTT. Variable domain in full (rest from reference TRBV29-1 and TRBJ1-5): SAVISQKPSRDICQRGTSLTIQCQVDSQVTMMFWYRQQPGQSLTLIATANQGSEATYESGFVIDKFPISRPNLTFSTLTVSNMSPEDSSIYLCSVTGQGDQPQHFGDGTRLSIL.

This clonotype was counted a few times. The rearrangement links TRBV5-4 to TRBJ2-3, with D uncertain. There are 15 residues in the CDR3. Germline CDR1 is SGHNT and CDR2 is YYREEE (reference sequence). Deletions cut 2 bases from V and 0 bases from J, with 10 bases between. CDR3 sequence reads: CASSLDTTSTDTQYF. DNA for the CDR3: TGTGCCAGCAGCTTAGACACAACCAGCACAGATACGCAGTATTTT.

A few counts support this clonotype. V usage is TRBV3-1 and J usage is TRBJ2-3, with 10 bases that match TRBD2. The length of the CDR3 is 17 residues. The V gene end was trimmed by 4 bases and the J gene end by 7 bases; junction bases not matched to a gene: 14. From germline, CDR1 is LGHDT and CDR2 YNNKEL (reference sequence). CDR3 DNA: TGTGCCAGCAGCCTCGAGGCACTAGCGGGGCCGTCAAATACGCAGTATTTT. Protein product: CASSLEALAGPSNTQYF.

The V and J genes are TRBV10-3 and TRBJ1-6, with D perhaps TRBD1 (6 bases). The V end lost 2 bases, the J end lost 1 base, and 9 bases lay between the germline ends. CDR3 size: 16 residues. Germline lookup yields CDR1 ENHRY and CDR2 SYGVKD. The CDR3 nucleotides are TGTGCCATCAGTGAGCCTCAGGGGTCCTATAATTCACCCCTCCACTTT. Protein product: CAISEPQGSYNSPLHF.

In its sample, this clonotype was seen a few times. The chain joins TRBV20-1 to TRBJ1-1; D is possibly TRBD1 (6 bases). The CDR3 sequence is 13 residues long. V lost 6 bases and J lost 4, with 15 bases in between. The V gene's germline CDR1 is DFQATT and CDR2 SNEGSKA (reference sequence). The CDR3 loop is CSAPGVGGTEAFF. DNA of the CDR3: TGCAGTGCCCCCGGTGTAGGGGGCACTGAAGCTTTCTTT.

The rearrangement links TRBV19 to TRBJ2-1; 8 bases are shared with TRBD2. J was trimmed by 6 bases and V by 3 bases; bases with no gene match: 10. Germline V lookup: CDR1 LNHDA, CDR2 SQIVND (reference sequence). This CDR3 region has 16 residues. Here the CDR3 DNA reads TGTGCCAGTAGTATGAACGGGGGGGCCTCGGGCAATGAGCAGTTCTTC. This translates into CASSMNGGASGNEQFF.

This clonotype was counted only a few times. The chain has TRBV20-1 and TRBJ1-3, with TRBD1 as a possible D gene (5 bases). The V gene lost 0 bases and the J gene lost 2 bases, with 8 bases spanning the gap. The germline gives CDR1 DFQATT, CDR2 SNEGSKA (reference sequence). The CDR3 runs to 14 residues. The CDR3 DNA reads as TGCAGTGCTAGAGATCAGGGAACTGGAAACACCATATATTTT. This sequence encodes CSARDQGTGNTIYF.

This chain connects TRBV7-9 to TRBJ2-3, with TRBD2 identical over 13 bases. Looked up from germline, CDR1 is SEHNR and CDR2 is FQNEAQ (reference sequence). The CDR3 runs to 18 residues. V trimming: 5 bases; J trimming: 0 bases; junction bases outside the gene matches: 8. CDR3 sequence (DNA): TGTGCCAGCAGCCCCCGACTAGCGGGGGGACCTAGCACAGATACGCAGTATTTT. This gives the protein CASSPRLAGGPSTDTQYF.

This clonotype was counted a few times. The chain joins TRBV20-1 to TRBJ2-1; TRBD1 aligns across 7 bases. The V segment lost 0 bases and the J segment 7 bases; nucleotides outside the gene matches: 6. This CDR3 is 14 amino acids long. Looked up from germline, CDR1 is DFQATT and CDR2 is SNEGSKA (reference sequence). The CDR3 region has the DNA TGCAGTGCTAGAGATATACAGGGGCTAAATGAGCAGTTCTTC. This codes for CSARDIQGLNEQFF.

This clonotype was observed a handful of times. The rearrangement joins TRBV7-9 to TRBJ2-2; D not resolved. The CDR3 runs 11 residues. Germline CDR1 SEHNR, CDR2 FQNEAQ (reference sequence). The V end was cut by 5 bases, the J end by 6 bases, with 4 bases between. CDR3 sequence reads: CASSQPGELFF. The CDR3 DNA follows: TGTGCCAGCAGCCAACCCGGGGAGCTGTTTTTT.

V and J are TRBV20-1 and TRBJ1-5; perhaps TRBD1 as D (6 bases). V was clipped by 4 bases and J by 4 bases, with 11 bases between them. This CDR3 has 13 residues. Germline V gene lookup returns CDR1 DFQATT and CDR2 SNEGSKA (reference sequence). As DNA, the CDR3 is TGCAGTGCTACAGAACAGGGAAATCAGCCCCAGCATTTT. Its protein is CSATEQGNQPQHF.

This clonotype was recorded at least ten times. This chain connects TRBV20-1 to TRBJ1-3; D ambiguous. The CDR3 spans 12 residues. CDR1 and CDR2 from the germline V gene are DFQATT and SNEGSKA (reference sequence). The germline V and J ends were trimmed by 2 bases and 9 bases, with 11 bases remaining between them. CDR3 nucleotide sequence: TGCAGTGCTAGACGTCGGGAGGGCACCATATATTTT. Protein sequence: CSARRREGTIYF.

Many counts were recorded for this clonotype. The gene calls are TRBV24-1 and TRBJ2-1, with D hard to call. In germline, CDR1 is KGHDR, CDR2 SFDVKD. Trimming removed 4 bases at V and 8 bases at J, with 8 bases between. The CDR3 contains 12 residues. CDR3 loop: CATSDKWDEQFF. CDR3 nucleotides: TGTGCCACCAGTGACAAATGGGATGAGCAGTTCTTC.

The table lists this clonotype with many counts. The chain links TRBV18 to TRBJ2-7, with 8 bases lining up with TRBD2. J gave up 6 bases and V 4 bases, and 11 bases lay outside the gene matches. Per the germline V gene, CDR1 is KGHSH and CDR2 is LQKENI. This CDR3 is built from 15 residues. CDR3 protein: CASSRVPGLETEQYV. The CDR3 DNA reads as TGTGCCAGCTCACGGGTACCGGGACTAGAGACCGAGCAGTACGTC.

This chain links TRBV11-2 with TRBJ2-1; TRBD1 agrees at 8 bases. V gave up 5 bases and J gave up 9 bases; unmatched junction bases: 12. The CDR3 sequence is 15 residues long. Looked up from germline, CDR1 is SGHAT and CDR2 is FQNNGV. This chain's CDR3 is CASSPLRGRGPEQFF. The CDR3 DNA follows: TGTGCCAGCAGCCCCCTAAGGGGCAGGGGGCCTGAGCAGTTCTTC.

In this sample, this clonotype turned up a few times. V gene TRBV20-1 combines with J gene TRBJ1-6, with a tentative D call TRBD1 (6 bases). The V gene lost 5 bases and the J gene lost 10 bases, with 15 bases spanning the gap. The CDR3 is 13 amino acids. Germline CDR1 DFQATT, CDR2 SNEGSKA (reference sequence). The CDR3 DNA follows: TGCAGTGCTGATACAGGGAGTGGGTCACCCCTCCACTTT. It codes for CSADTGSGSPLHF.